The sequence of this TCR beta chain was determined in a study of healthy donors' naive CD4 and CD8 T cells. Study at large: Three donor age groups were sampled: 20-25, 40-50 and 60-70 years; half female. Study results and limitations: Reportedly, most V and J gene segments showed naive CD4+ versus CD8+ bias. Negatively charged CDR3s marked CD8+ lineage; positively charged CDR3s marked CD4+ lineage.

Each TCR library used roughly 510 ng of total RNA and a linear amplification protocol. From the reads, TCRdb called clonotypes with MiXCR, one entry per CDR3 protein. Of about 180,000 distinct CDR3 sequences in the sample, around three quarters were seen once. Concerning this clonotype itself: The antigen remains undetermined.

Trimming shortened V by 6 bases and J by 2 bases, and 13 bases separated the two germline ends. CDR1 MNHEY and CDR2 SVGAGI come from the germline V gene. The CDR3 extends over 14 amino acids. The chain joins TRBV6-5 to TRBJ1-2, with D possibly matching TRBD1 (5 bases). The specimen sequenced was naive CD4+ and CD8+ T cells sorted from blood, pooled from several donors. This sequence originates from a pool of human donors in good health; the sample pools cells from several healthy donors. CDR3: CASSLRQGNYGYTF. The CDR3, as DNA: TGTGCCAGCAGCCTTCGGCAGGGCAACTATGGCTACACCTTC.